A single sample is the source of the 18 T cell receptor beta chains below, sequenced in a study of T cell responses to AZD1222 COVID-19 vaccine. TCRdb's copy holds only in-frame clones and misses some; the assay was immunoSEQ multiplex PCR. This sample has 140,000 to 150,000 clones, with about 93% found just once. Specimen: peripheral blood, collected on day 0 of AZD1222 vaccination. The receptors come from an adult in good health.

This clone has only one observation. The chain has TRBV12-5 and TRBJ2-3; maybe TRBD2 (5 bases). The V gene's germline CDR1 is LGHNT and CDR2 FRNRAP. Between the trimmed V and J ends, which lost 10 bases and 2 bases, there was a span of 19 bases. This CDR3 has 15 residues. The CDR3 sequence: CATAPGLPTTDTQYF. CDR3 bases: TGTGCTACCGCACCCGGACTCCCTACCACAGATACGCAGTATTTT.

The V call is TRBV7-2, the J call TRBJ1-5; D ambiguous. This CDR3 spans 17 amino acids. Trimming removed 2 bases from V and 2 bases from J, with 16 bases in between. Germline V gene lookup returns CDR1 SGHTA and CDR2 FQGNSA. The CDR3 DNA is TGTGCCAGCAGCTTAACGTGGAGATCGGAGGGCAATCAGCCCCAGCATTTT. It specifies CASSLTWRSEGNQPQHF.

This chain uses TRBV5-4 with TRBJ1-2; TRBD1 matches at 8 bases. Trimming took 0 bases from V and 1 from J; bases not matched to a gene: 8. The CDR3 consists of 17 residues. Germline V CDR1 and CDR2: SGHNT, YYREEE (reference sequence). CDR3 amino acids: CASSLAHGQGLNYGYTF. For the CDR3, the DNA is TGTGCCAGCAGCTTGGCCCACGGACAGGGCCTTAACTATGGCTACACCTTC.

The V call is TRBV21-1, the J call TRBJ2-2. TRBV21-1 is designated a pseudogene. The CDR3 spans 19 residues. DNA for the CDR3: TGTGCCAGCTGGAGTACAGGGGACGGCGGGGGAAAGAACACCGGGGAGCTGTTTTTT. It is translated as CASWSTGDGGGKNTGELFF.

In nucleotides, the CDR3 is TGTGCCAGCAGCTTAGGGCAGGGGGCTGGACAGCCCCAGCATTTT. It yields the protein CASSLGQGAGQPQHF. V and J are TRBV11-1 and TRBJ1-5, with 8 nucleotides matching TRBD1. The CDR3 runs to 15 residues. The germline V gene has CDR1 SGHAT and CDR2 FQDESV (reference sequence). With 1 base clipped from V and 7 bases from J, the junction kept 6 bases outside the gene matches.

The chain has TRBV27 and TRBJ2-3, with TRBD1 identical over 8 bases. Germline CDR1 MNHEY, CDR2 SMNVEV (reference sequence). The trim removed 5 bases at V and 4 bases at J, leaving 14 bases unmatched. The CDR3 covers 17 residues. The CDR3 here is CASSDKPDRGRADTQYF. The CDR3 region has the DNA TGTGCCAGCAGTGACAAACCTGACAGGGGTAGGGCAGATACGCAGTATTTT.

The rearrangement uses TRBV7-2 and TRBJ2-1; no firm D call. CDR1 SGHTA and CDR2 FQGNSA come from the germline V gene. Deletions cut 2 bases from V and 6 bases from J, with 11 bases between. The CDR3 consists of 14 residues. The CDR3 is CASSLKLVSNEQFF. The CDR3 nucleotides read TGTGCCAGCAGCTTAAAATTGGTCAGCAATGAGCAGTTCTTC.

The CDR3 spells CSVEERNNYGYTF. CDR3 bases: TGCAGCGTTGAAGAGCGAAATAACTATGGCTACACCTTC. V gene TRBV29-1 combines with J gene TRBJ1-2; D gene unclear. The V end lost 0 bases, the J end lost 1 base, and 6 bases lay between the germline ends. Germline values: CDR1 SQVTM, CDR2 ANQGSEA. The CDR3 contains 13 residues.

This chain links TRBV5-1 with TRBJ2-2, with D possibly matching TRBD2 (5 bases). V lost 0 bases and J 3 bases, leaving 12 bases between the germline ends. The V gene's germline CDR1 is SGHRS and CDR2 YFSETQ. This CDR3 is built from 16 residues. CDR3 loop: CASSLAGGGDTGELFF. The CDR3 coding sequence is TGCGCCAGCAGCTTGGCGGGCGGAGGCGACACCGGGGAGCTGTTTTTT.

In its sample, this clone was seen once. The chain couples TRBV15 to TRBJ1-1; D ambiguous. The CDR3 loop spans 13 amino acids. V lost 1 base and J 5 bases, leaving 8 bases between the germline ends. CDR1 LNHNV and CDR2 YYDKDF come from the germline V gene (reference sequence). The CDR3 loop is CATSRADGTEAFF. CDR3 bases: TGTGCCACCAGCAGAGCCGACGGGACTGAAGCTTTCTTT.

This chain's CDR3 is CASSPQGGGRNSNQPQHF. The CDR3, as DNA: TGTGCCAGCTCACCACAAGGAGGGGGCAGGAATAGCAATCAGCCCCAGCATTTT. The gene calls are TRBV18 and TRBJ1-5, with 7 bases that match TRBD1. CDR1 KGHSH and CDR2 LQKENI come from the germline V gene. The CDR3 has 18 residues. V gave up 1 base and J gave up 0 bases; unmatched junction bases: 9.

V usage is TRBV7-6 and J usage is TRBJ2-7, with 9 bases aligning to TRBD1. The CDR3 consists of 18 residues. V dropped 5 bases and J dropped 0; count of bases not matched to a gene: 14. Germline loops: CDR1 SGHVS, CDR2 FNYEAQ. CDR3 DNA sequence: TGTGCCAGCAGCATTAGCGATTCCGGGACAGGGAACTCCTACGAGCAGTACTTC. Translated: CASSISDSGTGNSYEQYF.

The chain couples TRBV9 to TRBJ2-3; tentatively, D is TRBD2 (5 bases). Trimming took 4 bases from V and 4 from J, leaving 7 bases between them. The germline V gene has CDR1 SGDLS and CDR2 YYNGEE. The CDR3 sequence is 12 residues long. This CDR3 is CASSHGADTQYF. The CDR3 coding sequence is TGTGCCAGCAGCCACGGGGCAGATACGCAGTATTTT. The whole variable domain, remainder taken from reference TRBV9 and TRBJ2-3, is DSGVTQTPKHLITATGQRVTLRCSPRSGDLSVYWYQQSLDQGLQFLIQYYNGEERAKGNILERFSAQQFPDLHSELNLSSLELGDSALYFCASSHGADTQYFGPGTRLTVL.

Of note for this clone: The germline gene is not matched at one end of the junction; a read error may be the cause. The J gene is TRBJ1-3, the V gene TRBV4-2; 7 positions agree with TRBD1. This CDR3 contains 13 residues. CDR1 LGHNA and CDR2 YNFKEQ come from the germline V gene. The CDR3 DNA reads as TGTGCCAGCAGCCAAGATCGGACAGGACGGCCGAAATTT. The encoded protein is CASSQDRTGRPKF.

The rearrangement uses TRBV28 and TRBJ1-2; a weak D match, TRBD1 (5 bases). V lost 5 bases to trimming and J lost 5 bases, with 9 bases between them. CDR3 length equals 12 residues. Germline assignment: CDR1 MDHEN and CDR2 SYDVKM. The CDR3 nucleotides read TGTGCCAGCAGTCTCAGGGTTTATGGCTACACCTTC. This gives the protein CASSLRVYGYTF.

The sample holds a few counts of this clone. The chain has TRBV10-3 and TRBJ2-5, with a possible D match to TRBD2 (6 bases). V was pared by 3 bases and J by 2 bases, with 7 bases between. Germline V CDR1 and CDR2: ENHRY, SYGVKD. The CDR3 totals 13 residues. The CDR3 sequence is CAISEGRQETQYF. The CDR3 DNA reads TGTGCCATCAGTGAAGGGAGGCAAGAGACCCAGTACTTC.

This chain links TRBV18 with TRBJ2-7; a possible D gene is TRBD1 (6 bases). V dropped 5 bases and J dropped 4 bases, with 15 bases sitting between them. CDR1 is KGHSH, CDR2 LQKENI, per germline. The CDR3 runs 14 residues. CDR3 sequence: CASSGIRGLYEQYF. Here the CDR3 DNA reads TGTGCCAGCTCAGGGATCAGGGGTCTTTACGAGCAGTACTTC.

The chain employs TRBV7-9 and TRBJ2-7; D perhaps matches TRBD1 (5 bases). Between the trimmed V and J ends, which lost 5 bases and 2 bases, there was a span of 16 bases. This CDR3 region has 15 residues. Germline V gene sequence: CDR1 SEHNR, CDR2 FQNEAQ (reference sequence). The CDR3 DNA sequence: TGTGCCAGCAGCCACCACGTAAGGGGCCCCTACGAGCAGTACTTC. It specifies CASSHHVRGPYEQYF. The entire variable domain, with the rest obtained from reference TRBV7-9 and TRBJ2-7, is as follows: DTGVSQNPRHKITKRGQNVTFRCDPISEHNRLYWYRQTLGQGPEFLTYFQNEAQLEKSRLLSDRFSAERPKGSFSTLEIQRTEQGDSAMYLCASSHHVRGPYEQYFGPGTRLTVT.